This TCR beta chain was identified during a study of control samples from healthy donors and cancer patients. Produced via immunoSEQ multiplex PCR; TCRdb's table is partial and in-frame only. Here the sample spans 120,000 or so clones, about 91% being singletons. In germline, CDR1 is MGHRA, CDR2 YSYEKL. Deletions cut 4 bases from V and 12 bases from J, with 12 bases between. This CDR3 has 12 residues. A note on this clone: Within the sample, other DNA sequences also encode this same CDR3.

The TCR was taken from a man aged 18-30 years in good health. The sample taken for sequencing was blood. The chain combines TRBV4-1 with TRBJ1-4; D remains ambiguous. CDR3 DNA: TGCGCCAGCAGCCGGGTGGGAGCGGAACTGTTTTTT. This translates into CASSRVGAELFF.